This entry lists 31 T cell receptor beta chains sequenced from one sample in a study of shared clonotypes between healthy human individuals. The method was immunoSEQ multiplex PCR; TCRdb's version includes in-frame clones alone and lacks a portion of them. This table has about 2 million clones, around 96% appearing once. Naive CD8 cells lacked CD45RO and underwent positive selection for CCR7, leaving out terminally differentiated effector memory CD45RA+ cells. Material: naive CD8+ T cells sorted from blood. Every receptor here comes from a man aged 18 to 30 in good health.

This clone came up once. The genes are TRBV10-2 and TRBJ1-6; D ambiguous. The CDR3 totals 17 residues. With 4 bases removed from V and 0 bases from J, the gap between germline ends came to 13 bases. Germline-derived CDR1 and CDR2 are WSHSY and SAAADI. The CDR3 sequence is CASSVAIPSSYNSPLHF. The CDR3 coding sequence is TGCGCCAGCAGTGTGGCCATTCCGAGCTCCTATAATTCACCCCTCCACTTT.

The rearrangement uses TRBV13 and TRBJ2-3; maybe TRBD1 (6 bases). Germline loops: CDR1 PRHDT, CDR2 FYEKMQ (reference sequence). Trimming shortened V by 3 bases and J by 4 bases, and 11 bases separated the two germline ends. The CDR3 length is 14 residues. The CDR3 region has the DNA TGTGCCAGCAGCTTTGGCAGGGGAGCAGATACGCAGTATTTT. Protein: CASSFGRGADTQYF.

The chain employs TRBV11-2 and TRBJ2-5; D perhaps matches TRBD2 (7 bases). The CDR3 spans 15 residues. Trimming took 1 base from V and 2 from J, leaving 11 bases between them. CDR1 is SGHAT, CDR2 FQNNGV, per germline. CDR3 sequence: CASSLVGGQQETQYF. The CDR3, as DNA: TGTGCCAGCAGCTTAGTGGGGGGGCAACAAGAGACCCAGTACTTC.

The chain has TRBV5-6 and TRBJ1-1; no clear D. The CDR3 contains 13 residues. V lost 3 bases and J lost 3, with 9 bases in between. Germline assignment: CDR1 SGHDT and CDR2 YYEEEE. The CDR3 sequence: CASSSMEHTEAFF. As DNA, the CDR3 is TGTGCCAGCAGCTCTATGGAGCACACTGAAGCTTTCTTT.

Worth noting for this clone: Other DNA sequences in the sample encode the same CDR3. V gene TRBV7-9 combines with J gene TRBJ2-1; tentative D call: TRBD2 (6 bases). This CDR3 is 15 amino acids long. Trimming pared 0 bases from V and 4 bases from J, leaving 10 bases between. Germline CDR1 is SEHNR and CDR2 is FQNEAQ (reference sequence). In DNA, the CDR3 is TGTGCCAGCAGCTTAGCGTCCGGGGGTTACAATGAGCAGTTCTTC. The encoded protein is CASSLASGGYNEQFF.

CDR3 protein: CASSSVGTSGSYEQYF. CDR3 sequence (DNA): TGTGCCAGCAGCTCGGTGGGGACTAGCGGGTCCTACGAGCAGTACTTC. This rearrangement joins TRBV7-8 to TRBJ2-7; 12 nucleotides agree with TRBD2. The V and J ends lost 4 bases and 1 base, in that order; junction bases with no gene match: 5. CDR1 is SGHVS and CDR2 is FQNEAQ in the germline V gene. CDR3 length: 16 residues.

The rearrangement joins TRBV13 to TRBJ1-1, with 10 nucleotides matching TRBD1. The germline CDR1 and CDR2 sequences are PRHDT and FYEKMQ (reference sequence). Losses at the gene ends were 5 bases for V and 5 bases for J; bases not matched to a gene: 8. CDR3 length: 15 residues. The CDR3 DNA sequence: TGTGCCAGCAGCCCTGCCGGGACAGGGGTGACTGAAGCTTTCTTT. Encoded protein: CASSPAGTGVTEAFF.

V gene TRBV4-1 combines with J gene TRBJ1-5; unclear D gene. V was clipped by 8 bases and J by 6 bases, with 14 bases between them. The CDR3 consists of 13 residues. Germline V gene data show CDR1 as MGHRA and CDR2 as YSYEKL. The CDR3 reads CASADSGSQPQHF. DNA of the CDR3: TGCGCCAGCGCTGATTCCGGGAGTCAGCCCCAGCATTTT.

The chain uses TRBV18 and TRBJ2-7; the D is unclear. There are 12 residues in the CDR3. Trimming took off 11 bases at V and 1 base at J, with 12 bases between the two ends. Germline V gene sequence: CDR1 KGHSH, CDR2 LQKENI. CDR3 nucleotides: TGTGCCTTCTTAGGGTCTTCCTACGAGCAGTACTTC. It codes for CAFLGSSYEQYF.

The chain couples TRBV10-3 to TRBJ2-1, with TRBD2 identical over 8 bases. V shed 7 bases and J 0 bases; nucleotides not matched to a gene: 2. Looked up from germline, CDR1 is ENHRY and CDR2 is SYGVKD. The CDR3 covers 14 residues. In DNA form, the CDR3 reads TGTGCCATCAAGAGCGGGAGCTCCTACAATGAGCAGTTCTTC. This encodes CAIKSGSSYNEQFF.

The chain is built from TRBV6-5 and TRBJ1-4, with D perhaps matching TRBD1 (5 bases). The germline gives CDR1 MNHEY, CDR2 SVGAGI. V was cut by 0 bases and J by 5 bases, with 10 bases left in between. CDR3 length: 15 amino acids. The CDR3 loop reads CASSYSTSGNEKLFF. Here the CDR3 DNA reads TGTGCCAGCAGTTACTCGACGTCAGGGAATGAAAAACTGTTTTTT.

The chain combines TRBV5-4 with TRBJ1-1, with a weak D call TRBD1 (5 bases). Trimming took 0 bases from V and 4 from J, leaving 13 bases between them. CDR3 length equals 15 residues. CDR1 and CDR2 (germline): SGHNT, YYREEE (reference sequence). In DNA form, the CDR3 reads TGTGCCAGCAGCTTGGGGCAGGGCCGAGGCACTGAAGCTTTCTTT. This translates into CASSLGQGRGTEAFF.

The chain employs TRBV7-9 and TRBJ2-6; 7 bases fit TRBD1. Germline V gene sequence: CDR1 SEHNR, CDR2 FQNEAQ (reference sequence). The junction had 11 bases not matched to a gene; V was cut back by 3 bases and J by 0 bases. The CDR3 runs to 19 residues. The CDR3 sequence: CASSFSGTEDNSGANVLTF. As DNA, the CDR3 is TGTGCCAGCAGCTTTTCCGGGACAGAGGATAACTCTGGGGCCAACGTCCTGACTTTC.

V usage is TRBV30 and J usage is TRBJ2-7, with 7 bases that match TRBD1. The CDR3 loop spans 15 amino acids. V was clipped by 0 bases and J by 3 bases; unmatched bases: 8. Germline-derived CDR1 and CDR2 are GTSNPN and SVGIG (reference sequence). This CDR3 reads CAWSVEQGNSYEQYF. Here the CDR3 DNA reads TGTGCCTGGAGTGTAGAACAGGGGAATAGCTACGAGCAGTACTTC.

The V call is TRBV5-8, the J call TRBJ2-2, with a weak D call TRBD2 (7 bases). The CDR3 is made up of 18 amino acids. V was pared by 3 bases and J by 0 bases, with 18 bases between. Germline CDR1 is SGHTS and CDR2 is YDEGEE. CDR3 protein: CASSSPRGGSSNTGELFF. In DNA, the CDR3 is TGTGCCAGCAGCTCCCCTAGGGGGGGCAGTTCGAACACCGGGGAGCTGTTTTTT.

The CDR3 loop is CAWSPGLSNQPQHF. CDR3 bases: TGTGCCTGGAGTCCTGGACTTAGCAATCAGCCCCAGCATTTT. This chain uses TRBV30 with TRBJ1-5; D call uncertain. Between the trimmed V and J ends, which lost 2 bases and 0 bases, there was a span of 8 bases. Germline CDR1 reads GTSNPN; CDR2 reads SVGIG (reference sequence). There are 14 residues in the CDR3.

V is TRBV11-2 and J is TRBJ2-7; D uncertain. V dropped 0 bases and J dropped 2 bases, with 14 bases sitting between them. Germline lookup yields CDR1 SGHAT and CDR2 FQNNGV. The CDR3 consists of 16 residues. Here the CDR3 DNA reads TGTGCCAGCAGCTTAGAGCTCGGACGGGCAGCCTACGAGCAGTACTTC. Protein sequence: CASSLELGRAAYEQYF. Complete variable domain (other parts from reference TRBV11-2 and TRBJ2-7): EAGVAQSPRYKIIEKRQSVAFWCNPISGHATLYWYQQILGQGPKLLIQFQNNGVVDDSQLPKDRFSAERLKGVDSTLKIQPAKLEDSAVYLCASSLELGRAAYEQYFGPGTRLTVT.

J is TRBJ2-7 and V is TRBV9; 9 bases agree with TRBD1. Germline trimming cut 2 bases from V and 1 base from J; bases unmatched to any gene: 10. The germline V gene encodes CDR1 SGDLS and CDR2 YYNGEE. The CDR3 runs to 17 residues. CDR3 loop: CASSVVKPGQGSYEQYF. In DNA form, the CDR3 reads TGTGCCAGCAGCGTCGTTAAGCCGGGACAGGGATCCTACGAGCAGTACTTC.

The chain uses TRBV7-9 and TRBJ1-1; tentatively, D is TRBD1 (5 bases). CDR3 size: 17 residues. Trimming removed 1 base at V and 3 bases at J, with 18 bases between. Germline loops: CDR1 SEHNR, CDR2 FQNEAQ (reference sequence). The CDR3 coding sequence is TGTGCCAGCAGCTTAGTATTTGGGGGGTCCGGCGACACTGAAGCTTTCTTT. It translates to CASSLVFGGSGDTEAFF.

The rearrangement joins TRBV4-1 to TRBJ2-7; weak D call: TRBD1 (6 bases). Germline V gene sequence: CDR1 MGHRA, CDR2 YSYEKL. The V end was cut by 1 base, the J end by 2 bases, with 12 bases between. CDR3 length: 15 amino acids. The DNA for the CDR3 is TGCGCCAGCAGCCAAGGTTGGGACAACACCTACGAGCAGTACTTC. Amino acid sequence: CASSQGWDNTYEQYF.

To note about this clone: A much more abundant neighbour one base away suggests this may be a read error. The sample holds other DNA sequences that translate to the same CDR3. The chain has TRBV28 and TRBJ1-1; D is uncertain. Germline values: CDR1 MDHEN, CDR2 SYDVKM. The CDR3 totals 11 residues. V lost 2 bases to trimming and J lost 5 bases, with 3 bases between them. In DNA, the CDR3 is TGTGCCAGCAGTTTAGGAACTGAAGCTTTCTTT. This translates into CASSLGTEAFF.

As for this clone: Just one base apart from a much larger clone, this may be a read error. The chain combines TRBV4-2 with TRBJ2-5; TRBD1 might be the D (5 bases). V lost 0 bases to trimming and J lost 3 bases, with 5 bases between them. This CDR3 has 13 amino acids. Germline V gives CDR1 LGHNA, CDR2 YNFKEQ. CDR3 in amino acids: CASSQDREETQYF. DNA for the CDR3: TGTGCCAGCAGCCAAGACAGGGAAGAGACCCAGTACTTC.

The rearrangement joins TRBV7-2 to TRBJ2-7; D is uncertain. V shed 1 base and J shed 2 bases, with 12 bases lying between them. There are 15 residues in the CDR3. Germline loops: CDR1 SGHTA, CDR2 FQGNSA. Written as DNA, the CDR3 is TGTGCCAGCAGCTTAGTAGGAGCGCACCCCTACGAGCAGTACTTC. As protein: CASSLVGAHPYEQYF. Full variable domain (outside the CDR3, taken from reference TRBV7-2 and TRBJ2-7): GAGVSQSPSNKVTEKGKDVELRCDPISGHTALYWYRQSLGQGLEFLIYFQGNSAPDKSGLPSDRFSAERTGGSVSTLTIQRTQQEDSAVYLCASSLVGAHPYEQYFGPGTRLTVT.

This chain links TRBV19 with TRBJ2-7; 11 positions match TRBD2. Losses at the gene ends were 6 bases for V and 6 bases for J; bases not matched to a gene: 7. CDR1 and CDR2 (germline): LNHDA, SQIVND (reference sequence). The CDR3 is made up of 14 amino acids. The chain's CDR3 is CASRTLAGAGEQYF. In DNA, the CDR3 is TGTGCCAGTAGGACACTAGCGGGAGCGGGCGAGCAGTACTTC.

This rearrangement joins TRBV29-1 to TRBJ1-1; 7 bases agree with TRBD1. The ends lost 6 bases at V and 5 bases at J; junction bases unmatched: 9. Germline V gene data show CDR1 as SQVTM and CDR2 as ANQGSEA. This CDR3 has 13 amino acids. For the CDR3, the DNA is TGCAGCGTGGGGTCGGCAGGGGGGACTGAAGCTTTCTTT. Translation: CSVGSAGGTEAFF.

The chain joins TRBV2 to TRBJ2-5, with D possibly being TRBD2 (6 bases). The CDR3 extends over 14 amino acids. Trimming stripped 3 bases from V and 5 bases from J, with 13 bases between. Germline-derived CDR1 and CDR2 are SNHLY and FYNNEI. The CDR3 DNA reads as TGTGCCAGCAGTGACAGAACTAGCTTCGAGACCCAGTACTTC. Amino acids: CASSDRTSFETQYF.

This clone has just a few counts. The genes are TRBV4-1 and TRBJ1-1; TRBD1 matches 9 bases. This CDR3 region has 15 residues. CDR1 MGHRA and CDR2 YSYEKL come from the germline V gene. Germline trimming cut 1 base from V and 0 bases from J; bases unmatched to any gene: 0. The CDR3: CASSQGQGVNTEAFF. DNA of the CDR3: TGCGCCAGCAGCCAAGGACAGGGGGTGAACACTGAAGCTTTCTTT.

This clone has just a few counts. The chain has TRBV6-5 and TRBJ1-2; D gene uncertain. The V gene lost 6 bases and the J gene lost 4 bases, with 6 bases spanning the gap. This CDR3 has 11 amino acids. Looked up from germline, CDR1 is MNHEY and CDR2 is SVGAGI. The CDR3: CASRRPYGYTF. In DNA, the CDR3 is TGTGCCAGCAGACGCCCCTATGGCTACACCTTC.

V usage is TRBV19 and J usage is TRBJ1-5; 8 positions match TRBD1. The CDR3 is 16 residues long. Germline CDR1 reads LNHDA; CDR2 reads SQIVND (reference sequence). V trimming: 3 bases; J trimming: 5 bases; junction bases outside the gene matches: 9. The CDR3 here is CASSIPGQGGDQPQHF. The CDR3 DNA sequence: TGTGCCAGTAGTATCCCCGGACAGGGAGGGGATCAGCCCCAGCATTTT.

The V and J genes are TRBV27 and TRBJ2-5, with 7 bases fitting TRBD1. The V gene end was trimmed by 6 bases and the J gene end by 5 bases; junction bases not matched to a gene: 9. This CDR3 region has 14 residues. Germline V gene data show CDR1 as MNHEY and CDR2 as SMNVEV (reference sequence). CDR3 sequence: CASSTIGGGETQYF. The CDR3 DNA sequence: TGTGCCAGCAGCACTATAGGGGGCGGGGAGACCCAGTACTTC.

This chain connects TRBV9 to TRBJ2-1; 8 bases fit TRBD2. This CDR3 is built from 19 residues. V dropped 4 bases and J dropped 4; count of bases not matched to a gene: 19. CDR1 is SGDLS, CDR2 YYNGEE, per germline. CDR3 bases: TGTGCCAGCAGCCCCAGGGTAGCGGGAACCGCTCCTTATTACAATGAGCAGTTCTTC. This encodes CASSPRVAGTAPYYNEQFF.